Listed below are T cell receptor beta chains from one sample, sequenced in a study of Ad26.COV2.S vaccination and SARS-CoV-2 variants. Method: immunoSEQ multiplex PCR; TCRdb's copy keeps in-frame clones and lacks some. The data hold 250,000 to 300,000 clones, with 80% to 90% observed a single time. Sample: peripheral blood, taken in a trial of Ad26.COV2.S vaccine versus placebo. Source of these receptors: a person between 18 and 65 years old who received the Ad26.COV2.S COVID-19 vaccine or a placebo. CDR3s include the opening cysteine and the closing phenylalanine or tryptophan. D genes are given only for firm matches. Some rows have no size entry. The others give once, few or many, or a class for an expanded clone.

D	J	V	size	length	DNA	CDR3
-	TRBJ2-3	TRBV14	-	14	TGTGCCAGCAGCCTAGGAGGAGCCCCAGATACGCAGTATTTT	CASSLGGAPDTQYF
-	TRBJ1-4	TRBV5-1	-	14	TGCGCCAGCTCCCCCAGAGCAACTAATGAAAAACTGTTTTTT	CASSPRATNEKLFF
-	TRBJ1-1	TRBV7-3	-	13	TGTGCCAGCAGCTTAATAGACGGGGGTGAAGCTTTCTTT	CASSLIDGGEAFF
TRBD1	TRBJ2-1	TRBV7-2	-	13	TGTGCCAGCAGCTCTACAGGGGTCATCCAGCAGTTCTTC	CASSSTGVIQQFF
-	TRBJ2-5	TRBV10-1	-	14	TGCGCCAGCAGTGATCCTTTGGGATTGGAGACCCAGTACTTC	CASSDPLGLETQYF
TRBD1	TRBJ2-7	TRBV6-5	-	14	TGTGCCAGCGGAGACCGGGACAGGACCTACGAGCAGTACTTC	CASGDRDRTYEQYF
TRBD2	TRBJ2-1	TRBV10-3	-	17	TGTGCCATCAGCGGTTTATCGGGGGGGCTCTCCTACAATGAGCAGTTCTTC	CAISGLSGGLSYNEQFF
TRBD1	TRBJ1-4	TRBV5-1	-	19	TGCGCCAGCAGTCAACTCACCGGGACAGGTTTCCGCCCGCCCGAAAAACTGTTTTTT	CASSQLTGTGFRPPEKLFF
TRBD1	TRBJ1-3	TRBV6-5	-	16	TGTGCCAGCAGTTCACAGGGGCCGAGCTCTGGAAACACCATATATTTT	CASSSQGPSSGNTIYF
TRBD2	TRBJ2-7	TRBV7-2	-	18	TGTGCCAGCAGCTTAGTCCCGGGACTAGCGGGTACCAACTACGAGCAGTACTTC	CASSLVPGLAGTNYEQYF
TRBD2	TRBJ2-5	TRBV5-4	-	16	TGTGCCAGCAGAAATTGGACTAGCGGGGGGGCCTGGACCCAGTACTTC	CASRNWTSGGAWTQYF
-	TRBJ1-1	TRBV5-6	once	14	TGTGCCAGCAGCTCCGTCGTAGGGAACACTGAAGCTTTCTTT	CASSSVVGNTEAFF
-	TRBJ1-1	TRBV27	-	14	TGTGCCAGCAGAAAGGCGCCTATGAACACTGAAGCTTTCTTT	CASRKAPMNTEAFF
TRBD1	TRBJ2-5	TRBV27	-	16	TGTGCCAGCAGTTCTAAACAGGGGGCTTTTCGAGAGACCCAGTACTTC	CASSSKQGAFRETQYF
-	TRBJ1-2	TRBV2	-	13	TGTGCCAGCAGTGTAAAACAGATATATGGCTACACCTTC	CASSVKQIYGYTF
-	TRBJ1-2	TRBV3-1/TRBV3-2	few	14	TGTGCCAGCAGCCAAGGTCAGGGGAGGTATGGCTACACCTTC	CASSQGQGRYGYTF
-	TRBJ1-4	TRBV7-6	few	16	TGTGCCAGCAGCCGGGGCTTCTCTGCAACTAATGAAAAACTGTTTTTT	CASSRGFSATNEKLFF
TRBD2	TRBJ2-3	TRBV5-6	-	16	TGTGCCAGCAGCTCTGATAGCGGGATTAGCGGAGATACGCAGTATTTT	CASSSDSGISGDTQYF
TRBD2	TRBJ2-1	TRBV30	-	15	TGTGCCTGGAACCCCCGGGGACTAGCGGGCAATGAGCAGTTCTTC	CAWNPRGLAGNEQFF
TRBD1	TRBJ2-3	TRBV9	-	16	TGTGCCAGCAGCCCCAGGGACAGGGGGAGCACAGATACGCAGTATTTT	CASSPRDRGSTDTQYF